The present entry profiles one T cell receptor (beta chain) with its context. Its antigen is currently unknown. The data derive from a study of cytomegalovirus exposure and HLA in healthy donors. This CDR3 has 13 amino acids. Germline lookup yields CDR1 MNHEY and CDR2 SVGAGI. With 6 bases removed from V and 7 bases from J, the gap between germline ends came to 13 bases. The primer mix had 60 Vbeta and 13 Jbeta primers. This table comes from immunoSEQ multiplex PCR, and its TCRdb copy is limited to in-frame clones, with some not included. Of more than 65,000 clones listed, less than 80% were seen once; the top ten hold 6.5% to 7.5%. Study observations and caveats: Most TCR beta V segments were productive about 90% or about 30% of the time in an earlier analysis. A later analysis linked a missense DCLRE1C variant to TCR beta V- and J-gene trimming.

This sequence joins TRBV6-5 and TRBJ1-5; the D gene is possibly TRBD1 (5 bases). The sample consisted of PBMCs. The sequence was obtained from a woman aged 45-60 years in good health and CMV-seropositive. The CDR3 protein is CASRSQGHQPQHF. DNA for the CDR3: TGTGCCAGCAGGAGCCAGGGCCACCAGCCCCAGCATTTT.